The TCR beta chain described here comes from a study of T cells after yellow fever vaccination. Study-wide findings and caveats: Across the CD4 and CD8 compartments, a small share of clonotypes was present in both. Primary-vaccination clones mostly resurfaced post-booster (about 95% CD4, more than 80% CD8). The study found a weaker secondary response that peaked faster, day 5 versus 15.

On this clonotype: Its antigen is not identified. A much bigger clone sits one base away, suggesting this may be a read error.

The germline CDR1 and CDR2 sequences are SGHRS and YFSETQ. The CDR3 has 17 amino acids. The junction had 12 bases not matched to a gene; V was cut back by 9 bases and J by 0 bases. TCRdb reanalysed the 5' RACE reads using MiXCR and keeps one entry per CDR3 protein. The top ten clones hold approximately 2.7% of a sample with some 110,000 distinct CDR3 sequences, about 7.8% of them seen once. This chain uses TRBV5-1 with TRBJ2-4, with 10 bases aligning to TRBD1. This clonotype was sampled from a man aged 18-30 years who received the YFV17D yellow fever vaccine. The input for sequencing was CD4+ T cells sorted from PBMCs, taken about 49 days after the first yellow fever vaccination. This CDR3 reads CAMEGQGLKEAKNIQYF. Here the CDR3 DNA reads TGCGCCATGGAGGGACAGGGGCTTAAAGAAGCCAAAAACATTCAGTACTTC.